This T cell receptor (beta chain) appears in the sequencing data of a study of tumor-infiltrating lymphocytes in primary liver carcinoma. Study-wide context: Every sample contained roughly 3.65 to 7.5 million productive TCRbeta reads, and these numbers were similar from one tissue type to another.

Germline DNA was also extracted, and blood RNA derived from unsorted whole blood. The input was approximately 500 ng total RNA; TCR beta cDNA was made from it with a constant-region primer. Employing slightly modified ARM-PCR, three nested multiplex PCR rounds were run, and these gave rise to the TCR beta libraries. Running ten to eleven cycles apiece, the first two PCR rounds relied on TRBV1-TRBV30 forward primers together with a C-beta reverse primer. One entry per CDR3 protein results from TCRdb running MiXCR on the multiplex PCR reads. The table shows roughly 180,000 distinct CDR3 sequences, with 50% to 75% occurring only once. The CDR3 extends over 14 amino acids. Trimming removed 0 bases at V and 0 bases at J, with 4 bases between. Germline V gene data show CDR1 as SGHTS and CDR2 as YDEGEE. General observations from the study: Tumor-adjacent and tumor-blood pairs displayed less overlap than did pairs of tumor regions.

A note on this clonotype: Its target is not known.

This sequence joins TRBV5-8 and TRBJ2-1; no firm D call. Material: peripheral blood. This sequence originates from a middle-aged man with primary liver carcinoma and hepatitis B virus infection. The CDR3 DNA reads as TGTGCCAGCAGCTTGGCCCTCTCCTACAATGAGCAGTTCTTC. This sequence encodes CASSLALSYNEQFF.